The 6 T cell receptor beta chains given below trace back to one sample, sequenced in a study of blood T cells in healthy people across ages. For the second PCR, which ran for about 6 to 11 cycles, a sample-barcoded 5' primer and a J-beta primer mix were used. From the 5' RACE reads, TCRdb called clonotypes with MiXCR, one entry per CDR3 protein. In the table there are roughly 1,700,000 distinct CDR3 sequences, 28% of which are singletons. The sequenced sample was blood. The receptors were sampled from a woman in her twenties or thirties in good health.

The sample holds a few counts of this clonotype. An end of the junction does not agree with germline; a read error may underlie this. This CDR3 reads CAGREGYSNQPQHF. As DNA, the CDR3 is TGTGCCGGCAGGGAGGGTTATAGCAATCAGCCCCAGCATTTT. The J gene is TRBJ1-5, the V gene TRBV6-1, with D perhaps TRBD1 (5 bases). The CDR3 spans 14 residues. Germline V gene data show CDR1 as MNHNS and CDR2 as SASEGT.

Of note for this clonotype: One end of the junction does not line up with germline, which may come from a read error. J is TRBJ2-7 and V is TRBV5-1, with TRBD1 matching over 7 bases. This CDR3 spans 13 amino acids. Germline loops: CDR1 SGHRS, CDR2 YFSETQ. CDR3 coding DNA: TGCGCCAGCGGCTTGGGACAGAAGTACGAGCAGTACTTC. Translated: CASGLGQKYEQYF.

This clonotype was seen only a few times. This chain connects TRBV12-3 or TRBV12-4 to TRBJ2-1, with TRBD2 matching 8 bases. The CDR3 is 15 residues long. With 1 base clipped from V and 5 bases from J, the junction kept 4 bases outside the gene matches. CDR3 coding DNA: TGTGCCAGCAGTTTAGGTAGCGGGGCCAACAATGAGCAGTTCTTC. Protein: CASSLGSGANNEQFF.

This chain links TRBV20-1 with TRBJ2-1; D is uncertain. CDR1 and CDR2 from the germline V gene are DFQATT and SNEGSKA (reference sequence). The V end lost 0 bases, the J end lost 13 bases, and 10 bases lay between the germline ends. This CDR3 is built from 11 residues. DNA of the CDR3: TGCAGTGCTAGAGATCGCGAGACCCAGTTCTTC. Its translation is CSARDRETQFF.

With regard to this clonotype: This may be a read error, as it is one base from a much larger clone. The CDR3 DNA reads as TGTGCCAGCGGGGAATCTAGCGGGATAAGCGATGAGCAGTACTTC. Protein: CASGESSGISDEQYF. V is TRBV12-3 or TRBV12-4 and J is TRBJ2-7; 9 bases agree with TRBD2. The CDR3 runs to 15 residues. Trimming at V came to 8 bases and at J to 7 bases, leaving 15 bases not matched to a gene.

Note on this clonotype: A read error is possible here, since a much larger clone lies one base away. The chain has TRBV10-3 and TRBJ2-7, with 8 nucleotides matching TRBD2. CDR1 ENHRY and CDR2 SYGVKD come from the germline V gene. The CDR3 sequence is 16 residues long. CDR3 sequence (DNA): TGTGCCGTCAGTGAGCCCAGCGGGAGTTGGGTCAACGAGCAGTACTTC. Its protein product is CAVSEPSGSWVNEQYF.